The source of this TCR beta chain is a study of T cell changes during pregnancy in multiple sclerosis. The CDR3 covers 14 residues. CDR1 is SGHTA, CDR2 FQGTGA, per germline. With 5 bases removed from V and 3 bases from J, the gap between germline ends came to 13 bases. Data came from immunoSEQ multiplex PCR; TCRdb stores just in-frame clones and leaves some out. The sample shows under 95,000 clones, about 94% of them seen only once. This sequence was found in a female donor in good health, enrolled as a control in a pregnancy study. This specimen was peripheral blood, taken in the second trimester of pregnancy. The gene calls are TRBV7-3 and TRBJ1-1, with D possibly TRBD1 on 5 matching bases. The CDR3 coding sequence is TGTGCCAGCAGCCCAGTTGGAGGGGACACTGAAGCTTTCTTT. Its translation: CASSPVGGDTEAFF. Full variable domain (remainder filled in from reference TRBV7-3 and TRBJ1-1): GAGVSQTPSNKVTEKGKYVELRCDPISGHTALYWYRQSLGQGPEFLIYFQGTGAADDSGLPNDRFFAVRPEGSVSTLKIQRTERGDSAVYLCASSPVGGDTEAFFGQGTRLTVV.